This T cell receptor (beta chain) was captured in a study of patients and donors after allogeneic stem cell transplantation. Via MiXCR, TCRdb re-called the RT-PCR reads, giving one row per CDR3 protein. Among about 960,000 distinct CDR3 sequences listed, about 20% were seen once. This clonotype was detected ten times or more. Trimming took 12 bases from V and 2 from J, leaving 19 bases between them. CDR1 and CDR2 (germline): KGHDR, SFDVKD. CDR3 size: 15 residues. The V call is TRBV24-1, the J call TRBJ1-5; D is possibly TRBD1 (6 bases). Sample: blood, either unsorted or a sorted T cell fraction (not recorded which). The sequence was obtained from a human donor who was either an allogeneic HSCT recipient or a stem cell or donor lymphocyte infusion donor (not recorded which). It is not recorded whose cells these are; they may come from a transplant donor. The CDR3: CAGPDTGFGNQPQHF. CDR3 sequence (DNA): TGTGCCGGCCCAGACACAGGGTTTGGCAATCAGCCCCAGCATTTT.